The 11 T cell receptor beta chains listed next were all sequenced from one sample in a study of blood T cell repertoires in COVID-19. Clones were sequenced by immunoSEQ multiplex PCR, and TCRdb holds only the in-frame ones, with some missing. The sample shows 60,000 to 85,000 clones, 78% of them seen only once. The sequenced sample was peripheral blood. These receptors were taken from a human donor in a cohort sampled during active COVID-19.

The chain couples TRBV29-1 to TRBJ2-5; 12 nucleotides match TRBD1. The CDR3 has 16 amino acids. Germline V gene sequence: CDR1 SQVTM, CDR2 ANQGSEA. V shed 1 base and J 3 bases; nucleotides not matched to a gene: 6. The CDR3 coding sequence is TGCAGCGTTGAAGGTGTAGGGACAGGGGGCGAAGAGACCCAGTACTTC. This gives the protein CSVEGVGTGGEETQYF.

This clone was found a few times. The chain couples TRBV5-6 to TRBJ1-6, with a weak D call TRBD1 (5 bases). Trimming removed 0 bases at V and 2 bases at J, with 12 bases between. CDR3 size: 17 residues. Looked up from germline, CDR1 is SGHDT and CDR2 is YYEEEE. In nucleotides, the CDR3 is TGTGCCAGCAGCTTGGTCGGCGGGACCCCCTATAATTCACCCCTCCACTTT. Translation gives CASSLVGGTPYNSPLHF.

DNA of the CDR3: TGTGCCTGGAGTGTGGGACTAGCGGGACTCCAAGAGACCCAGTACTTC. It encodes CAWSVGLAGLQETQYF. The rearrangement links TRBV30 to TRBJ2-5; 13 bases are a match to TRBD2. This CDR3 region has 16 residues. CDR1 and CDR2 from the germline V gene are GTSNPN and SVGIG (reference sequence). J lost 1 base, V lost 0 bases, and 2 bases had no gene match. Based on the CDR3 plus reference TRBV30 and TRBJ2-5, the full variable domain is SQTIHQWPATLVQPVGSPLSLECTVEGTSNPNLYWYRQAAGRGLQLLFYSVGIGQISSEVPQNLSASRPQDRQFILSSKKLLLSDSGFYLCAWSVGLAGLQETQYFGPGTRLLVL.

V gene TRBV5-6 combines with J gene TRBJ2-7; weak D call: TRBD1 (5 bases). The V and J ends lost 3 bases and 1 base respectively, with 11 bases between them. CDR1 and CDR2 (germline): SGHDT, YYEEEE. This CDR3 spans 14 amino acids. The CDR3 region has the DNA TGTGCCAGCAGCTGGTTTCAGGGATCCTACGAGCAGTACTTC. This encodes CASSWFQGSYEQYF.

This clone has only one observation. The chain recombines TRBV2 with TRBJ1-5; 7 bases align to TRBD1. The CDR3 has 16 residues. J lost 6 bases, V lost 5 bases, and 13 bases had no gene match. CDR1 SNHLY and CDR2 FYNNEI come from the germline V gene. The CDR3 DNA follows: TGTGCCAGCAGTTCTCAACTCGACAGGGAACTTCAGCCCCAGCATTTT. Translation gives CASSSQLDRELQPQHF.

This clone has just a few counts. CDR3 in amino acids: CASSPGVGQKETQYF. CDR3 DNA: TGTGCCAGCAGCCCCGGGGTGGGTCAGAAAGAGACCCAGTACTTC. The V and J genes are TRBV11-2 and TRBJ2-5; TRBD2 is a possible D gene (5 bases). The germline gives CDR1 SGHAT, CDR2 FQNNGV. This CDR3 has 15 residues. Trimming cost V 5 bases and J 3 bases, with 16 bases left between them.

This clone is a singleton in its sample. This chain links TRBV4-3 with TRBJ1-2, with 8 bases matching TRBD1. The ends lost 1 base at V and 8 bases at J; junction bases unmatched: 12. Germline CDR1 LGHNA, CDR2 YSLEER. CDR3 size: 16 residues. Written as DNA, the CDR3 is TGCGCCAGCAGCCAAGGTCCCACAGGGGGGGCTGGGGGCTACACCTTC. Translating it yields CASSQGPTGGAGGYTF.

CDR3 nucleotides: TGTGCCAGCAGTGTTGGTCAGGGGTCTGGAAACACCATATATTTT. It yields the protein CASSVGQGSGNTIYF. V gene TRBV2 combines with J gene TRBJ1-3, with D maybe TRBD1 (6 bases). Germline loops: CDR1 SNHLY, CDR2 FYNNEI. The V gene lost 4 bases and the J gene lost 1 base, with 11 bases spanning the gap. The CDR3 is 15 residues long.

This chain joins TRBV5-1 and TRBJ1-1; D is unresolved. The CDR3 sequence is 14 residues long. Trimming removed 2 bases at V and 1 base at J, with 9 bases between. From germline, CDR1 is SGHRS and CDR2 YFSETQ. CDR3: CASSFGERNTEAFF. The CDR3 DNA follows: TGCGCCAGCAGCTTTGGTGAGAGGAACACTGAAGCTTTCTTT.

This clone has only one observation. The CDR3 here is CASSLWTTTGNEQYF. The CDR3 DNA is TGTGCCAGCAGCTTGTGGACTACTACGGGAAACGAGCAGTACTTC. V gene TRBV5-6 combines with J gene TRBJ2-7, with a weak D call TRBD2 (6 bases). Germline CDR1 is SGHDT and CDR2 is YYEEEE. The CDR3 loop spans 15 amino acids. Deletions cut 1 base from V and 5 bases from J, with 16 bases between.

The rearrangement uses TRBV15 and TRBJ1-1; D not certain. This CDR3 spans 14 amino acids. Germline assignment: CDR1 LNHNV and CDR2 YYDKDF (reference sequence). Between the trimmed V and J ends, which lost 0 bases and 1 base, there was a span of 6 bases. CDR3 residues: CATSRDWANTEAFF. The CDR3 DNA is TGTGCCACCAGCAGAGATTGGGCGAACACTGAAGCTTTCTTT. The whole variable domain, remainder taken from reference TRBV15 and TRBJ1-1, is DAMVIQNPRYQVTQFGKPVTLSCSQTLNHNVMYWYQQKSSQAPKLLFHYYDKDFNNEADTPDNFQSRRPNTSFCFLDIRSPGLGDTAMYLCATSRDWANTEAFFGQGTRLTVV.